This T cell receptor (beta chain) was observed in a study of control samples from healthy donors and cancer patients. Trimming cost V 3 bases and J 0 bases; bases outside gene matches: 8. Germline-derived CDR1 and CDR2 are SQVTM and ANQGSEA. The CDR3 is made up of 16 amino acids. Only in-frame clones appear in the TCRdb table, and some are missing; sequencing was by immunoSEQ multiplex PCR. The repertoire holds about 130,000 clones, with roughly 94% as singletons. The chain is built from TRBV29-1 and TRBJ1-5, with 7 positions matching TRBD1. The receptor was derived from a man aged 55 to 70 with colorectal cancer. Input material: PBMCs. CDR3 nucleotide sequence: TGCAGCGTTGAGGCGGGACAGAAGATTAGCAATCAGCCCCAGCATTTT. It is translated as CSVEAGQKISNQPQHF.